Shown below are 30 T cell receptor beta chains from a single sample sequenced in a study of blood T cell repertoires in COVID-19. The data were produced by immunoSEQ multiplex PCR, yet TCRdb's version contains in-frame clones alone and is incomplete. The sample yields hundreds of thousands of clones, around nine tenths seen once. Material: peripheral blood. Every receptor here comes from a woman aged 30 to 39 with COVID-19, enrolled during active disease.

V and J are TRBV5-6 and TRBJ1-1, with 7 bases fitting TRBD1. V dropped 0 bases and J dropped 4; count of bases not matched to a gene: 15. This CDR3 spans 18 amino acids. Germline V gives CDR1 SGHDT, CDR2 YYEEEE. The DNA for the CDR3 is TGTGCCAGCAGCTTGGGTGGAGACAGGGAGTTTTTGGGCACTGAAGCTTTCTTT. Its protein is CASSLGGDREFLGTEAFF.

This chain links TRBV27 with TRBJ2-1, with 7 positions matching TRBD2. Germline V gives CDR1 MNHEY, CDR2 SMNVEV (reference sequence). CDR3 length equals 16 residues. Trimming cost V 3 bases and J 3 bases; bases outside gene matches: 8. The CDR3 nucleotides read TGTGCCAGCAGTTTGGTCCCCGGACTAGTCTACAATGAGCAGTTCTTC. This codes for CASSLVPGLVYNEQFF.

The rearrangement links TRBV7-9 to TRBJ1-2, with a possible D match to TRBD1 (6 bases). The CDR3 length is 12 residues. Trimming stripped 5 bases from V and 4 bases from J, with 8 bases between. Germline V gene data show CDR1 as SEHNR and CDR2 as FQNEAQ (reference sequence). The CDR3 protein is CASSADSYGYTF. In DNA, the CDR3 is TGTGCCAGCAGCGCGGACAGCTATGGCTACACCTTC.

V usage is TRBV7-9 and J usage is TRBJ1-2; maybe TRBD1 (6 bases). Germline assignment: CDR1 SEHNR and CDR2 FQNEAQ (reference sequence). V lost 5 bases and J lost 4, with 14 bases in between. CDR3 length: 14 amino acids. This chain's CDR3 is CASSPFRGGYGYTF. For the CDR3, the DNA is TGTGCCAGCAGCCCATTCAGGGGCGGCTATGGCTACACCTTC.

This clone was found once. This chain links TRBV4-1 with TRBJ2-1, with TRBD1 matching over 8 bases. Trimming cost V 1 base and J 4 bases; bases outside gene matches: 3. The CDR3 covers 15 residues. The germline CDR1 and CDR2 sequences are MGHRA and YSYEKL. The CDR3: CASSQGGQAYNEQFF. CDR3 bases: TGCGCCAGCAGCCAAGGGGGACAGGCGTACAATGAGCAGTTCTTC.

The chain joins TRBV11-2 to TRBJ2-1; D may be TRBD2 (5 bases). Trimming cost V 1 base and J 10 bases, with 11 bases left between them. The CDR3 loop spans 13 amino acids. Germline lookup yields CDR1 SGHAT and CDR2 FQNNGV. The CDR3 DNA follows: TGTGCCAGCAGCTTAGGATCTAGCAGAGAGCAGTTCTTC. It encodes CASSLGSSREQFF.

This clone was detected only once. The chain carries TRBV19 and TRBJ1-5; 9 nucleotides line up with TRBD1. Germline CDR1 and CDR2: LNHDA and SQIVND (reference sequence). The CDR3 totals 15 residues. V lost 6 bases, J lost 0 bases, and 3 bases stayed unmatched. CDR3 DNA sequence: TGTGCCAGTAGGTCGGACAGGGGTAGCAATCAGCCCCAGCATTTT. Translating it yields CASRSDRGSNQPQHF.

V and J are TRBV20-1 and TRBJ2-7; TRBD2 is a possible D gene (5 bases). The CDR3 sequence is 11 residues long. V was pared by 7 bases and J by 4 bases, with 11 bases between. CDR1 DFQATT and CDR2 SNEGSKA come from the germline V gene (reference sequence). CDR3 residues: CSGSTMYEQYV. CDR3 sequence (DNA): TGCAGTGGTTCGACTATGTACGAGCAGTACGTC.

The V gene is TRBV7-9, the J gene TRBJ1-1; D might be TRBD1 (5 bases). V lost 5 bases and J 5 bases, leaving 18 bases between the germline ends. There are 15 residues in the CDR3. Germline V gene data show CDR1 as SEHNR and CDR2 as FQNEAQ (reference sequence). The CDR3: CASSPPPGGWTEAFF. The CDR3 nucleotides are TGTGCCAGCAGCCCTCCTCCGGGGGGTTGGACTGAAGCTTTCTTT.

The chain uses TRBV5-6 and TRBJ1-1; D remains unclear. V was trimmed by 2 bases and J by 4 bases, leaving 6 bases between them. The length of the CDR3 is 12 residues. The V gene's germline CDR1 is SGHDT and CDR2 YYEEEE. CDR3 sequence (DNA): TGTGCCAGCAGCTTATCTAGCACTGAAGCTTTCTTT. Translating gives CASSLSSTEAFF.

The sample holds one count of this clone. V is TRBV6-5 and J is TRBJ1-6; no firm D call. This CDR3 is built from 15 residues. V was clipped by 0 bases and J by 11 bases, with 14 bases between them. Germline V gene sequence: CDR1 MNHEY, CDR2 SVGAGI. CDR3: CASSYSSFEGAPLHF. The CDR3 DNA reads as TGTGCCAGCAGTTACTCGAGCTTCGAGGGTGCACCCCTCCACTTT.

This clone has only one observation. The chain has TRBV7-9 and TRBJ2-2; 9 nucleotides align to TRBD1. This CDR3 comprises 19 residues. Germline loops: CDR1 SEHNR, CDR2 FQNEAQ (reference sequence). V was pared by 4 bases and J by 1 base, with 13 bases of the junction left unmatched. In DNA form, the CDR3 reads TGTGCCAGCAGCTCCGACCCCCTTCCGGGACAGGGGAACACCGGGGAGCTGTTTTTT. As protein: CASSSDPLPGQGNTGELFF.

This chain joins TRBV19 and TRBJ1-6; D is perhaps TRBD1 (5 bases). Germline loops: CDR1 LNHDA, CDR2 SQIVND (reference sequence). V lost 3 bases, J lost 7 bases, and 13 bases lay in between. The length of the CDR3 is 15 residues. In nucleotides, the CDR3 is TGTGCCAGTAGTATTACAGGAAGGTGGAATTCACCCCTCCACTTT. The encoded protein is CASSITGRWNSPLHF. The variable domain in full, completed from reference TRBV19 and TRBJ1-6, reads DGGITQSPKYLFRKEGQNVTLSCEQNLNHDAMYWYRQDPGQGLRLIYYSQIVNDFQKGDIAEGYSVSREKKESFPLTVTSAQKNPTAFYLCASSITGRWNSPLHFGNGTRLTVT.

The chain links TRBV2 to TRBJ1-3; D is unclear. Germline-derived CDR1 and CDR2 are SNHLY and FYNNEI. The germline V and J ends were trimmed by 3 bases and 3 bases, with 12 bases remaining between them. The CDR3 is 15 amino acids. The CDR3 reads CASSDGGIGGNTIYF. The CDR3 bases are TGTGCCAGCAGTGATGGAGGGATCGGTGGAAACACCATATATTTT.

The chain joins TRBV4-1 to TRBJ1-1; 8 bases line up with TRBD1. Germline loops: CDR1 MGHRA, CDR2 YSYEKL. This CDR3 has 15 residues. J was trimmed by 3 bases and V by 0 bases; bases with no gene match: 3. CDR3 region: CASSQDRGQDTEAFF. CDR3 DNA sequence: TGCGCCAGCAGCCAAGACAGGGGGCAGGACACTGAAGCTTTCTTT.

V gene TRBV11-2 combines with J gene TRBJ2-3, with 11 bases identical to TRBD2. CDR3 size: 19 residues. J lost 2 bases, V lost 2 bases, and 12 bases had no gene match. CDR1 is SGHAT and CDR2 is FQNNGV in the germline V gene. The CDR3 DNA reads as TGTGCCAGCAGCTTACTAGCGGGGGGACGCACCCAAATCACAGATACGCAGTATTTT. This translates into CASSLLAGGRTQITDTQYF.

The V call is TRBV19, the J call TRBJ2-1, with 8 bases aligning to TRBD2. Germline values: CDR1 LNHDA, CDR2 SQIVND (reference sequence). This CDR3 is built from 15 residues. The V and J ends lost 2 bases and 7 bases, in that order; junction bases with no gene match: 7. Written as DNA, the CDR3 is TGTGCCAGTAGTATATCCCCGGGGGGGCAGAATGAGCAGTTCTTC. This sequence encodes CASSISPGGQNEQFF.

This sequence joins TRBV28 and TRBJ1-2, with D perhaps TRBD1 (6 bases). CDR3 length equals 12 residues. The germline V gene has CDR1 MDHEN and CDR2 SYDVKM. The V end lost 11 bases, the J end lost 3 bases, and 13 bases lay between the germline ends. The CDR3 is CAATGGHYGYTF. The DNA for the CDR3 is TGTGCCGCGACAGGAGGCCACTATGGCTACACCTTC.

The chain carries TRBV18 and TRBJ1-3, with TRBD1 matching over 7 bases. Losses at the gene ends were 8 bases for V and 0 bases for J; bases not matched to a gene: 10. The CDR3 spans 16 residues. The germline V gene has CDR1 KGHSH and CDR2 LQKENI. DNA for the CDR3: TGTGCCAGCACAACTACAACAGGGGACTCTGGAAACACCATATATTTT. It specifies CASTTTTGDSGNTIYF.

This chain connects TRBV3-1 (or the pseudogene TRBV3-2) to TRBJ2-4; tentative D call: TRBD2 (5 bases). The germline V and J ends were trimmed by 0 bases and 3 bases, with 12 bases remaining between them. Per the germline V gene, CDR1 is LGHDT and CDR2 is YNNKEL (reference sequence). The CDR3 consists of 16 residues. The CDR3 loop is CASSQDGIVNKNIQYF. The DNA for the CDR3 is TGTGCCAGCAGCCAAGACGGGATAGTAAACAAAAACATTCAGTACTTC.

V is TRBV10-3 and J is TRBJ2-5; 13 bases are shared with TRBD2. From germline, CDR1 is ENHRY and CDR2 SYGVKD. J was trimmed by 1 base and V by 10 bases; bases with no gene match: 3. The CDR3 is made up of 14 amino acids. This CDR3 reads CATGLAGVQETQYF. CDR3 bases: TGTGCCACCGGACTAGCGGGGGTCCAAGAGACCCAGTACTTC.

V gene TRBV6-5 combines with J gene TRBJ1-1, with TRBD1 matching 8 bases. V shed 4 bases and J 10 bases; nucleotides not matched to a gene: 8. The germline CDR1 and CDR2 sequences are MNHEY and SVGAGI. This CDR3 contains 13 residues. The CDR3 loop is CASSWDSGTGAFF. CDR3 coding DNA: TGTGCCAGCAGTTGGGACAGCGGGACAGGAGCTTTCTTT.

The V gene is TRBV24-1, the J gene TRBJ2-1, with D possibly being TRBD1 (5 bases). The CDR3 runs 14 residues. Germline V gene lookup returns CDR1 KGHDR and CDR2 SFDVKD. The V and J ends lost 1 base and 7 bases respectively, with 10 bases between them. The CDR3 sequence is CATSDFRVGNEQFF. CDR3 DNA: TGTGCCACCAGTGATTTCAGGGTTGGAAATGAGCAGTTCTTC.

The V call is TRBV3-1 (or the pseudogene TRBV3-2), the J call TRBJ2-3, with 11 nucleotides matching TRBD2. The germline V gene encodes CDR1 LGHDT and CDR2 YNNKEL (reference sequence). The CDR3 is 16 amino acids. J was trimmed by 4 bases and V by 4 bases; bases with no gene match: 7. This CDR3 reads CASSPYSGGAADTQYF. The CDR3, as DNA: TGTGCCAGCAGCCCTTATAGCGGGGGGGCAGCAGATACGCAGTATTTT.

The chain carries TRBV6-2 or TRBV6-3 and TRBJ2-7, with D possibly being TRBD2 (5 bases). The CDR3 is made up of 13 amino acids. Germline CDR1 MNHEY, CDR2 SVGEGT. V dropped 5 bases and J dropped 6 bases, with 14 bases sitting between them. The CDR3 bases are TGTGCCAGCAGTCACACCCTCGGAGGCGAGCAGTACTTC. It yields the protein CASSHTLGGEQYF.

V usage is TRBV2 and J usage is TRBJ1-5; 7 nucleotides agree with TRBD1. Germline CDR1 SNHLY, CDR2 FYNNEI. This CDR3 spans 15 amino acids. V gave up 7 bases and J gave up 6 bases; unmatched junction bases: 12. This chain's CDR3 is CASTEGAAAGQPQHF. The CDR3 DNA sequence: TGTGCCAGCACGGAGGGGGCCGCGGCGGGTCAGCCCCAGCATTTT.

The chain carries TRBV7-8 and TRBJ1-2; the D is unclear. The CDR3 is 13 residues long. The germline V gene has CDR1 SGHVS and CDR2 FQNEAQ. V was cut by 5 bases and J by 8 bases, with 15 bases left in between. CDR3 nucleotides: TGTGCCAGCAGCCTAACAAGACAAGGCGGCTACACCTTC. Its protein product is CASSLTRQGGYTF.

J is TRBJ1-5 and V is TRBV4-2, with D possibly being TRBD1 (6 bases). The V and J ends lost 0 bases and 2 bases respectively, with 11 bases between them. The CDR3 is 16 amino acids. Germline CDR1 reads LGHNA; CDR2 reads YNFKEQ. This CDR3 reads CASSQETGSGNQPQHF. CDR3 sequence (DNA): TGTGCCAGCAGCCAAGAGACAGGTAGCGGCAATCAGCCCCAGCATTTT.

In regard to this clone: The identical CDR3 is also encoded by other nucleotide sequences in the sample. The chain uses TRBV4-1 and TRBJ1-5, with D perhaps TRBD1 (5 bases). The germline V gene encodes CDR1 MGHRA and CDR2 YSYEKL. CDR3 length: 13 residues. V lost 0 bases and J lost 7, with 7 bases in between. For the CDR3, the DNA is TGCGCCAGCAGCCAAGATAGGGGACAGCCCCAGCATTTT. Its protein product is CASSQDRGQPQHF.

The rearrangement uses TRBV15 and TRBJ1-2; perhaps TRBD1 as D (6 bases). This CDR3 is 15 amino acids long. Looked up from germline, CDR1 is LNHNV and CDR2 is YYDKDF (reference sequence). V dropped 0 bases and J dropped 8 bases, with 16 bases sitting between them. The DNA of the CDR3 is TGTGCCACCAGCAGAGATGGGAACAGGGTTGAGGGCTACACCTTC. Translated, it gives CATSRDGNRVEGYTF.